The 15 T cell receptor beta chains in this list originate from one sample, sequenced in a study of blood T cell repertoires in COVID-19. The protocol was immunoSEQ multiplex PCR, while the TCRdb copy is restricted to in-frame clones and leaves out a portion. The sample yields 180,000 or so clones, about 90% seen once. The sequencing input was PBMCs or T cells enriched from blood (not recorded which). These receptor sequences come from a human donor with acute COVID-19. The donor label of this sample is uncertain.

The rearrangement uses TRBV7-3 and TRBJ2-3; the match to TRBD1 covers 7 bases. Germline V lookup: CDR1 SGHTA, CDR2 FQGTGA. CDR3 size: 14 residues. V trimming: 4 bases; J trimming: 3 bases; junction bases outside the gene matches: 4. This CDR3 is CASSSTGMTDTQYF. The CDR3 DNA is TGTGCCAGCAGCTCGACAGGGATGACAGATACGCAGTATTTT.

Of note for this clone: The junction differs from germline at one of its ends, possibly a read error. J is TRBJ1-2 and V is TRBV13; D is unclear. This CDR3 spans 13 amino acids. Germline-derived CDR1 and CDR2 are PRHDT and FYEKMQ (reference sequence). The chain's CDR3 is CASSLESTGWPLF. In DNA form, the CDR3 reads TGTGCCAGCAGCTTGGAATCAACGGGGTGGCCATTATTC.

The chain carries TRBV6-5 and TRBJ1-2; D unresolved. Germline lookup yields CDR1 MNHEY and CDR2 SVGAGI. Trimming removed 8 bases from V and 7 bases from J, with 14 bases in between. The CDR3 runs 12 residues. The CDR3 protein is CASLAGSGGYTF. The CDR3 DNA reads as TGTGCCAGCCTAGCGGGTTCGGGTGGCTACACCTTC.

The rearrangement uses TRBV9 and TRBJ2-2; 7 bases match TRBD1. The J segment lost 7 bases and the V segment lost 4 bases, leaving 7 bases of the junction unmatched. CDR3 length: 14 amino acids. The V gene's germline CDR1 is SGDLS and CDR2 YYNGEE. The CDR3: CASSRTGVHGELFF. In nucleotides, the CDR3 is TGTGCCAGCAGCAGGACAGGAGTACACGGGGAGCTGTTTTTT.

This chain uses TRBV29-1 with TRBJ1-1, with 9 bases fitting TRBD1. The CDR3 runs 11 residues. In germline, CDR1 is SQVTM, CDR2 ANQGSEA. V shed 6 bases and J 11 bases; nucleotides not matched to a gene: 7. The CDR3 nucleotides read TGCAGCGTCCAGACAGGGGGTTTTGCTTTCTTT. It yields the protein CSVQTGGFAFF.

This clone was seen only once. The chain couples TRBV5-6 to TRBJ2-7, with D uncertain. V lost 2 bases and J lost 0, with 9 bases in between. This CDR3 region has 14 residues. The germline V gene has CDR1 SGHDT and CDR2 YYEEEE. For the CDR3, the DNA is TGTGCCAGCAGCTTCCCCCCCATCTCCTACGAGCAGTACTTC. It encodes CASSFPPISYEQYF.

The chain couples TRBV27 to TRBJ1-3; D remains ambiguous. This CDR3 comprises 13 residues. V was cut by 5 bases and J by 8 bases, with 13 bases left in between. The germline gives CDR1 MNHEY, CDR2 SMNVEV (reference sequence). The CDR3 coding sequence is TGTGCCAGCAGTCCTATTTACCCATACACCATATATTTT. This codes for CASSPIYPYTIYF.

The rearrangement joins TRBV10-3 to TRBJ1-4, with 10 nucleotides matching TRBD1. Germline-derived CDR1 and CDR2 are ENHRY and SYGVKD. The V gene end was trimmed by 4 bases and the J gene end by 8 bases; junction bases not matched to a gene: 7. CDR3 length: 15 residues. The CDR3 nucleotides are TGTGCCATCAGTGCCGACAGGGGGCGAAACGAAAAACTGTTTTTT. Its translation is CAISADRGRNEKLFF.

The CDR3 bases are TGTGCCTGGAGGGGGGCCCGGGACGGCCCCTCTGGGGCCAACGTCCTGACTTTC. Its protein is CAWRGARDGPSGANVLTF. The chain couples TRBV30 to TRBJ2-6, with a possible D match to TRBD1 (6 bases). The V gene's germline CDR1 is GTSNPN and CDR2 SVGIG (reference sequence). The CDR3 has 18 residues. V lost 3 bases and J 0 bases, leaving 18 bases between the germline ends.

The rearrangement uses TRBV11-1 and TRBJ1-1, with 7 bases aligning to TRBD1. In germline, CDR1 is SGHAT, CDR2 FQDESV (reference sequence). This CDR3 spans 12 amino acids. V shed 5 bases and J 10 bases; nucleotides not matched to a gene: 7. CDR3 in amino acids: CASSPEGAAAFF. The CDR3 region has the DNA TGTGCCAGCAGCCCAGAGGGGGCGGCAGCTTTCTTT.

The V call is TRBV7-9, the J call TRBJ2-4; 7 bases match TRBD1. Germline V CDR1 and CDR2: SEHNR, FQNEAQ (reference sequence). The CDR3 totals 16 residues. The ends lost 4 bases at V and 0 bases at J; junction bases unmatched: 6. Here the CDR3 reads CASSSTGAQAKNIQYF. The CDR3, as DNA: TGTGCCAGCAGCTCAACAGGGGCCCAAGCCAAAAACATTCAGTACTTC.

This clone was counted only a few times. V is TRBV7-9 and J is TRBJ1-3; TRBD1 is a possible D gene (6 bases). CDR1 and CDR2 from the germline V gene are SEHNR and FQNEAQ (reference sequence). Trimming stripped 1 base from V and 8 bases from J, with 15 bases between. This CDR3 is 15 amino acids long. As DNA, the CDR3 is TGTGCCAGCAGCTTAGAACCACAGGGAAGACACACCATATATTTT. Translated: CASSLEPQGRHTIYF.

The V call is TRBV5-6, the J call TRBJ1-2; 7 nucleotides agree with TRBD1. CDR3 length: 16 amino acids. Trimming at V came to 4 bases and at J to 4 bases, leaving 13 bases not matched to a gene. From germline, CDR1 is SGHDT and CDR2 YYEEEE. Here the CDR3 DNA reads TGTGCCAGCAGCACTACCGGGACAGAGAAACTCTATGGCTACACCTTC. Amino acid sequence: CASSTTGTEKLYGYTF.

The V and J genes are TRBV19 and TRBJ1-5, with 10 bases identical to TRBD1. The junction had 10 bases not matched to a gene; V was cut back by 3 bases and J by 5 bases. CDR1 and CDR2 (germline): LNHDA, SQIVND (reference sequence). CDR3 length equals 17 residues. Here the CDR3 reads CASSIVFRTGGDQPQHF. The CDR3 region has the DNA TGTGCCAGTAGTATTGTCTTTCGGACAGGGGGTGATCAGCCCCAGCATTTT.

In this sample, this clone turned up once. V gene TRBV7-2 combines with J gene TRBJ1-1, with TRBD1 matching 8 bases. After removal of 2 bases from V and 5 bases from J, the junction contained 7 bases not matched to a gene. The germline V gene encodes CDR1 SGHTA and CDR2 FQGNSA. This CDR3 is built from 15 residues. Here the CDR3 DNA reads TGTGCCAGCAGCTTAAGGACAGGGAGGGGGACTGAAGCTTTCTTT. It specifies CASSLRTGRGTEAFF.